A selection of T cell receptor beta chains follows, all from one sample in a study of T cells in Graves' hyperthyroidism and ophthalmopathy. TCRdb ran MiXCR on the multiplex PCR reads and lists one entry per CDR3 protein. The sample holds about 600,000 distinct CDR3 sequences, more than 15% seen once. Material: blood. The receptors were sampled from a woman in her forties with Graves' ophthalmopathy. Each CDR3 is given with its conserved first and last residue.

TRBJ2-7	TRBV11-2	CASSHPGPDDEQYF
TRBJ2-7	TRBV11-2	CASSSAPGQYF
TRBJ1-4	TRBV28	CASTSGGQGVEKLFF
TRBJ2-1	TRBV11-2	CASSSGLAYNEQFF
TRBJ2-1	TRBV11-2	CASSLGASASSYNEQFF
TRBJ2-1	TRBV6-2/TRBV6-3	CASRDTSFLEQFF
TRBJ1-4	TRBV4-1	CASSQVGGGNEKLFF
TRBJ1-5	TRBV7-8	CASSLGQGRDQPQHF
TRBJ1-2	TRBV30	CAWKANRAIGGYTF
TRBJ2-1	TRBV7-3	CASTPGLGGDEQFF
TRBJ2-2	TRBV3-1	CASSRFEIFATGPGELFF
TRBJ2-7	TRBV7-9	CASSSLGWMGEQYF
TRBJ2-3	TRBV9	CASSAGDTTDTQYF
TRBJ2-7	TRBV6-2/TRBV6-3	CASSPGEPYEQYF
TRBJ2-3	TRBV12-3/TRBV12-4	CASSWTGGTDTQYF
TRBJ1-5	TRBV3-1	CASSQDRGPNQPQHF
TRBJ2-3	TRBV5-1	CASGSHFGGSTSTDTQYF
TRBJ2-2	TRBV5-1	CASSFRDTGELFF
TRBJ1-2	TRBV27	CASSSTGSNYGYTF
TRBJ2-4	TRBV6-5	CASSYGTGIQYF
TRBJ2-7	TRBV20-1	CSARDPSGASYEQYF
TRBJ2-3	TRBV5-4	CASSPRQGGPDTQYF